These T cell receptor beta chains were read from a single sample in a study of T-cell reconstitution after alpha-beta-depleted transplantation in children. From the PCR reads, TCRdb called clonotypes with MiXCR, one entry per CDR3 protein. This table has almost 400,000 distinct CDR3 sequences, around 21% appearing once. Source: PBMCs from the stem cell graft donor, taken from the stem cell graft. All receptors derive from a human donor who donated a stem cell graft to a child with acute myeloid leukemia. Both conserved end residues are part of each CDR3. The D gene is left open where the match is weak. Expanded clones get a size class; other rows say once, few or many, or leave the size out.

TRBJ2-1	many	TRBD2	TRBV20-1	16	TGCAGTGCTAACGCCTTGACTAGCGGGAACCCCAATGAGCAGTTCTTC	CSANALTSGNPNEQFF
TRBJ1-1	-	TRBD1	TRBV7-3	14	TGTGCCAGCAGCTTCGGGACAGGGTGGACTGAAGCTTTCTTT	CASSFGTGWTEAFF
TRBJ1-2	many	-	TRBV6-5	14	TGTGCCAGCAGTTACTCCCTATACAACTATGGCTACACCTTC	CASSYSLYNYGYTF
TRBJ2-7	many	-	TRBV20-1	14	TGCAGTGCTAGAGTAGATTATAGCTCCTACGAGCAGTACTTC	CSARVDYSSYEQYF
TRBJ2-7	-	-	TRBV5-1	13	TGCGCCAGCAGTCGGGACGCCGCCTACGAGCAGTACTTC	CASSRDAAYEQYF
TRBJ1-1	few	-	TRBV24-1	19	TGTGCCACCAGTGATTTGGATATGTTTCAGGGGAAGAAGAACACTGAAGCTTTCTTT	CATSDLDMFQGKKNTEAFF
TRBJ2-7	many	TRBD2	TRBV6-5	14	TGTGCCAGCAGATCGGGCGGGAGGGCACACGAGCAGTACTTC	CASRSGGRAHEQYF
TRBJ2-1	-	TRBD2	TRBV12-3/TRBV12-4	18	TGTGCCAGCAGCCTTCCCATGGGACTAGCGGGAGGGACCAATGAGCAGTTCTTC	CASSLPMGLAGGTNEQFF
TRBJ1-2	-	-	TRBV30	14	TGTGCCTGGAGTTTGGGGGGGGACTCCTATGGCTACACCTTC	CAWSLGGDSYGYTF
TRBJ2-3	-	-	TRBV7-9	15	TGTGCCAGCAGCTTAAGGGCAGCTCCCACAGATACGCAGTATTTT	CASSLRAAPTDTQYF
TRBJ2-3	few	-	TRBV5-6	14	TGTGCCAGCAGCTTGGAAAGGGGCTCAGATACGCAGTATTTT	CASSLERGSDTQYF
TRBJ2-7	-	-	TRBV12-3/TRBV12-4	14	TGTGCCAGCAGTTTACAGGACGGACAATACGAGCAGTACTTC	CASSLQDGQYEQYF
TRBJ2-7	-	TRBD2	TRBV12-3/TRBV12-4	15	TGTGCCAGCAGTCGTAATAGCGGGAGCCCGGGAGAGCAGTACTTC	CASSRNSGSPGEQYF
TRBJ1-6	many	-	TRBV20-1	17	TGCAGTGCTAGAGAGGCGGCCCAGGCCTACTATAATTCACCCCTCCACTTT	CSAREAAQAYYNSPLHF
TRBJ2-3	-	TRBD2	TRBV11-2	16	TGTGCCAGCAGCTCACGACTAGCGGGAGGGAGGGATACGCAGTATTTT	CASSSRLAGGRDTQYF
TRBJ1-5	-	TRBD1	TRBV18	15	TGTGCCAGCTCACCCGACGGACAGGGGAATGAGCCCCAGCATTTT	CASSPDGQGNEPQHF
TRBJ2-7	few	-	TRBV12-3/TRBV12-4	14	TGTGCCAGCAGCTTACAAGGGACCAGCGGCGAGCAGTACTTC	CASSLQGTSGEQYF
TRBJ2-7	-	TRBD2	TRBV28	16	TGTGCCAGCAGTTTATTCTGGACTAGCGGGAGCTACGAGCAGTACTTC	CASSLFWTSGSYEQYF
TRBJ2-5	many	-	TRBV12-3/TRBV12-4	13	TGTGCCAGCAGTTTAACCAGGCAAGAGACCCAGTACTTC	CASSLTRQETQYF
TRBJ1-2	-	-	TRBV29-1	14	TGCAGCGTTGAAGATAACGACAGAAACTATGGCTACACCTTC	CSVEDNDRNYGYTF